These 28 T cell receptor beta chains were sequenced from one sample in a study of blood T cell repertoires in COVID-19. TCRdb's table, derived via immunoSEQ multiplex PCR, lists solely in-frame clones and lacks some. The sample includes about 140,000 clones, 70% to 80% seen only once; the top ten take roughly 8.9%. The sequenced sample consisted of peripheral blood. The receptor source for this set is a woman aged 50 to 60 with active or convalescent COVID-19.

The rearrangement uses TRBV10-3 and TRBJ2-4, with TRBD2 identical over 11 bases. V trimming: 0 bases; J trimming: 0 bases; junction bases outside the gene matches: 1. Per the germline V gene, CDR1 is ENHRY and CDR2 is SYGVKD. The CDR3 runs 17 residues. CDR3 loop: CAISESGTSGAKNIQYF. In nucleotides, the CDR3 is TGTGCCATCAGTGAGTCAGGGACTAGCGGAGCCAAAAACATTCAGTACTTC.

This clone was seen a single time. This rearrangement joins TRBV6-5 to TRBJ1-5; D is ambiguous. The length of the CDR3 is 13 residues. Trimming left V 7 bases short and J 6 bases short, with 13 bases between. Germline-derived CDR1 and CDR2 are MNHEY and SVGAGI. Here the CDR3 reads CASTSPRVQPQHF. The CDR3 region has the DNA TGTGCCAGCACCTCTCCGCGGGTTCAGCCCCAGCATTTT.

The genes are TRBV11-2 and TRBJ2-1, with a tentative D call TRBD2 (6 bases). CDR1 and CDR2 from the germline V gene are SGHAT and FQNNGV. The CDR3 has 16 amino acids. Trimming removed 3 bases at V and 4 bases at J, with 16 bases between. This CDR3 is CASSFGAGRGYNEQFF. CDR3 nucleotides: TGTGCCAGCAGCTTTGGGGCGGGAAGAGGTTACAATGAGCAGTTCTTC.

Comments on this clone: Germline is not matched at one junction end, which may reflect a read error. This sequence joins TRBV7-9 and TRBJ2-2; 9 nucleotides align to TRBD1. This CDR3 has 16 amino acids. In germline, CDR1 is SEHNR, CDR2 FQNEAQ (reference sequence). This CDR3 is CASSVTGGTKTGELFF. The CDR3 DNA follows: TGTGCCAGCAGCGTCACAGGGGGCACGAAGACCGGGGAGCTGTTTTTT.

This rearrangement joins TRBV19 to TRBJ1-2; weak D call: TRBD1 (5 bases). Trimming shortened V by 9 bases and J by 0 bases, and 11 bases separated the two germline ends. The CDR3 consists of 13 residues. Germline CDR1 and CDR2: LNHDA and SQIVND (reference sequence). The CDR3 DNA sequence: TGTGCCAGCGCCGGACACACTAACTATGGCTACACCTTC. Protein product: CASAGHTNYGYTF.

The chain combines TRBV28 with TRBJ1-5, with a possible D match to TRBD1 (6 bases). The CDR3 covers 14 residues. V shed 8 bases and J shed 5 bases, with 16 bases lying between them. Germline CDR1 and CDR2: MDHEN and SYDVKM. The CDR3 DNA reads TGTGCCAGCGCAGGGACACGTTTTCATCAGCCCCAGCATTTT. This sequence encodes CASAGTRFHQPQHF. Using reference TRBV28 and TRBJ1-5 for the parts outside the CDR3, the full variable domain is DVKVTQSSRYLVKRTGEKVFLECVQDMDHENMFWYRQDPGLGLRLIYFSYDVKMKEKGDIPEGYSVSREKKERFSLILESASTNQTSMYLCASAGTRFHQPQHFGDGTRLSIL.

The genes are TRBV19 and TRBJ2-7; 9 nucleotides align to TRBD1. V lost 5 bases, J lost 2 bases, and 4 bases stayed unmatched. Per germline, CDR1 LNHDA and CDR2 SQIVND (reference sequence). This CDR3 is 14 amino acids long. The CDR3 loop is CASSPGQGTYEQYF. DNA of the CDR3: TGTGCCAGTAGTCCGGGACAGGGAACCTACGAGCAGTACTTC.

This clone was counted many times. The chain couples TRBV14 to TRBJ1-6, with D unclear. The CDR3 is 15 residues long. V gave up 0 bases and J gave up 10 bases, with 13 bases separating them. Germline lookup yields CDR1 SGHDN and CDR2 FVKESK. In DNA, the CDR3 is TGTGCCAGCAGCCAAGATTCGGGGTTTCGCTCACCCCTCCACTTT. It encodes CASSQDSGFRSPLHF.

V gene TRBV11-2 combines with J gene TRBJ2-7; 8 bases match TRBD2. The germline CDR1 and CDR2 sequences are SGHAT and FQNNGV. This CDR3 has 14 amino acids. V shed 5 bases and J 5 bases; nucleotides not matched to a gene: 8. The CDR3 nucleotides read TGTGCCAGCAGCCCCGGACTAGCTCGGAACGAGCAGTACTTC. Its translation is CASSPGLARNEQYF.

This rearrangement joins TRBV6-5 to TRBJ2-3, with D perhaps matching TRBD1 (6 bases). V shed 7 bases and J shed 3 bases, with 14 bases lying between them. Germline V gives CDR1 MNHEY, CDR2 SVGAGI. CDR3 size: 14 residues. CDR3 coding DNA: TGTGCCAGCAAGTTGTACAGGGATACAGATACGCAGTATTTT. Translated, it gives CASKLYRDTDTQYF.

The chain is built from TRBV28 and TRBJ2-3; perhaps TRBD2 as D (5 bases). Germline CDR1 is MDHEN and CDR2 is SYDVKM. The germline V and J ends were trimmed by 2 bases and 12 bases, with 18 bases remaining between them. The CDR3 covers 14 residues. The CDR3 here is CASSLTFGLRNQYF. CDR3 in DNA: TGTGCCAGCAGTTTAACCTTCGGACTTCGTAATCAGTATTTT.

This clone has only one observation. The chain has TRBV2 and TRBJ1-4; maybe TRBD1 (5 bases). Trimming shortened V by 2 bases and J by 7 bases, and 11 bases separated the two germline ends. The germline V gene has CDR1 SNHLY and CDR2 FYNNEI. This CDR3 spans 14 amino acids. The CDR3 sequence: CASSELGTGEKLFF. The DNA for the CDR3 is TGTGCCAGCAGTGAACTTGGGACTGGTGAAAAACTGTTTTTT.

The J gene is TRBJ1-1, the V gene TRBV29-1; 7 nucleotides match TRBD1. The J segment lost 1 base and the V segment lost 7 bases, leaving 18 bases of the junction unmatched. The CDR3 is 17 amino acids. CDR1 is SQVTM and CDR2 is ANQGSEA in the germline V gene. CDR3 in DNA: TGCAGCGGAAGGGCAGGGGGTGCGAACTTACCGAACACTGAAGCTTTCTTT. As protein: CSGRAGGANLPNTEAFF.

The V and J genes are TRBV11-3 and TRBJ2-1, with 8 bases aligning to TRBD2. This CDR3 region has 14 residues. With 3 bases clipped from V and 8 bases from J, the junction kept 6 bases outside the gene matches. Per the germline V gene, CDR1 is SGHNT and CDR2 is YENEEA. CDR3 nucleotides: TGTGCCAGCAGCTTGAGGACTAGCCGCGATGAGCAGTTCTTC. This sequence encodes CASSLRTSRDEQFF.

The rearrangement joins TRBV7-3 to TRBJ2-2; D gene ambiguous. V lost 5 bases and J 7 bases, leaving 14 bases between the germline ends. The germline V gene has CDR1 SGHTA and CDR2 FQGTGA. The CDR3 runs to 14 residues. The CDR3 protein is CASSPNLGDGELFF. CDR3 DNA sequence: TGTGCCAGCAGCCCAAACCTAGGTGACGGGGAGCTGTTTTTT.

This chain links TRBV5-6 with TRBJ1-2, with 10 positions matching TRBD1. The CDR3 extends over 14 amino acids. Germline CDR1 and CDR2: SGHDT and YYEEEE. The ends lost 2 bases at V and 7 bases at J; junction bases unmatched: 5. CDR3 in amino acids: CASSFGTGEVGYTF. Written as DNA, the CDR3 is TGTGCCAGCAGCTTTGGGACAGGGGAGGTTGGCTACACCTTC.

The CDR3 is CASSPRGMGELFF. CDR3 nucleotide sequence: TGTGCCAGTAGTCCCCGGGGAATGGGGGAGCTGTTTTTT. The chain combines TRBV19 with TRBJ2-2; maybe TRBD2 (5 bases). The CDR3 extends over 13 amino acids. Trimming removed 5 bases at V and 8 bases at J, with 12 bases between. The V gene's germline CDR1 is LNHDA and CDR2 SQIVND (reference sequence).

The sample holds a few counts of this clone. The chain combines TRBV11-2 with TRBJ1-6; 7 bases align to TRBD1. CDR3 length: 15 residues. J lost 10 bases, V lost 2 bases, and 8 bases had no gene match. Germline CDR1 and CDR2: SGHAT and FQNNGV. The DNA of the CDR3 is TGTGCCAGCAGCTTAAGTACGCCGGGACAGTCACCCCTCCACTTT. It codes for CASSLSTPGQSPLHF.

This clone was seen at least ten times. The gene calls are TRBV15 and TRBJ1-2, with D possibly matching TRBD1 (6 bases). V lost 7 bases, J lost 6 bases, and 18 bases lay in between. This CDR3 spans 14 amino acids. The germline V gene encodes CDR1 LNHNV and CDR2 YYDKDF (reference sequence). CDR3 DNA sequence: TGTGCCACCACCGATAAGCTGGGACATGATGGCTACACCTTC. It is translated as CATTDKLGHDGYTF.

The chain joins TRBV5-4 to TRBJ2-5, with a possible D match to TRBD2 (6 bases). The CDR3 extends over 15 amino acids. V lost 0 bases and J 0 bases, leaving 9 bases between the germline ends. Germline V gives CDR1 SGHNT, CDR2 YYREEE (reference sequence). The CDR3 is CASSLEASDQETQYF. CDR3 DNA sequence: TGTGCCAGCAGCTTGGAGGCTAGCGACCAAGAGACCCAGTACTTC.

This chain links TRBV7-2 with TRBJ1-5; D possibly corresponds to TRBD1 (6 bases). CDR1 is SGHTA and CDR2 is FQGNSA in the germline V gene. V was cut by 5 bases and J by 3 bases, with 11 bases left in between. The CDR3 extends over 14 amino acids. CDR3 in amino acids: CASSTSGANQPQHF. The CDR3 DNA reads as TGTGCCAGCAGCACCTCAGGGGCCAATCAGCCCCAGCATTTT.

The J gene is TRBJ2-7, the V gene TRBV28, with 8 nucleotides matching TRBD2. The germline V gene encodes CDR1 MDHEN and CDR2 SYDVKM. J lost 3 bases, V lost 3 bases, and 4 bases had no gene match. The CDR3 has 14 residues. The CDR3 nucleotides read TGTGCCAGCAGTTTCTCGGGAGGGGTCTACGAGCAGTACTTC. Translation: CASSFSGGVYEQYF.

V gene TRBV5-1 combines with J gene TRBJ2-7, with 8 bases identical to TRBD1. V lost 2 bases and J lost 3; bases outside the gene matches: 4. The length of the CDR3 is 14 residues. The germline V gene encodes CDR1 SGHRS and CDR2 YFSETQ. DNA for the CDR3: TGCGCCAGCAGCTTTCAGGGGGCTAACTACGAGCAGTACTTC. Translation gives CASSFQGANYEQYF.

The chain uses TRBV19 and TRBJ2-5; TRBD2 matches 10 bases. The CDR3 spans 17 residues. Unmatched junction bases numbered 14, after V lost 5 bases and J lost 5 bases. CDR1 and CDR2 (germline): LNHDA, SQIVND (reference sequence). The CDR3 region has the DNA TGTGCCAGTAGTCCCAAAAGACTAGCGGGTTCCGTCGAGACCCAGTACTTC. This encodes CASSPKRLAGSVETQYF.

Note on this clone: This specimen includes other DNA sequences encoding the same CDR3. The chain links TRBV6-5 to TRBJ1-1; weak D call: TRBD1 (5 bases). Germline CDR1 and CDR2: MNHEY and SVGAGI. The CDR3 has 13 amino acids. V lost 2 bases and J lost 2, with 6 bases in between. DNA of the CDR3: TGTGCCAGCAGTTACACAGGCAACACTGAAGCTTTCTTT. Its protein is CASSYTGNTEAFF.

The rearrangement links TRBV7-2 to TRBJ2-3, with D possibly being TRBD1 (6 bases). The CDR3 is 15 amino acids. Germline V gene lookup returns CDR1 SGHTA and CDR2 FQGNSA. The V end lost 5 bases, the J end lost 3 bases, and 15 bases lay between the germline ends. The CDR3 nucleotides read TGTGCCAGCAGCCCGCAGACAGGTCGGACAGATACGCAGTATTTT. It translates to CASSPQTGRTDTQYF. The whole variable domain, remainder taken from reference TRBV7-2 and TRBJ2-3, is GAGVSQSPSNKVTEKGKDVELRCDPISGHTALYWYRQSLGQGLEFLIYFQGNSAPDKSGLPSDRFSAERTGGSVSTLTIQRTQQEDSAVYLCASSPQTGRTDTQYFGPGTRLTVL.

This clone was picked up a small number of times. Here the CDR3 reads CSAGGGAQETQYF. The CDR3 DNA reads as TGCAGCGCCGGGGGAGGTGCCCAAGAGACCCAGTACTTC. The chain is built from TRBV29-1 and TRBJ2-5; a possible D gene is TRBD2 (6 bases). The length of the CDR3 is 13 residues. Germline V gives CDR1 SQVTM, CDR2 ANQGSEA. Trimming pared 7 bases from V and 1 base from J, leaving 13 bases between.

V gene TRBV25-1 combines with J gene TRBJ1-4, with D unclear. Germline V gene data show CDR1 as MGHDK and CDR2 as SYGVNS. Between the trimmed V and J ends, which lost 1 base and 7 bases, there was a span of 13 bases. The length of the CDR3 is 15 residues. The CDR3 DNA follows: TGTGCCAGCAGTGAATCCATAGGTGGGAGTGAAAAACTGTTTTTT. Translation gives CASSESIGGSEKLFF. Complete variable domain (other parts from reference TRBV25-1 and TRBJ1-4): EADIYQTPRYLVIGTGKKITLECSQTMGHDKMYWYQQDPGMELHLIHYSYGVNSTEKGDLSSESTVSRIRTEHFPLTLESARPSHTSQYLCASSESIGGSEKLFFGSGTQLSVL.